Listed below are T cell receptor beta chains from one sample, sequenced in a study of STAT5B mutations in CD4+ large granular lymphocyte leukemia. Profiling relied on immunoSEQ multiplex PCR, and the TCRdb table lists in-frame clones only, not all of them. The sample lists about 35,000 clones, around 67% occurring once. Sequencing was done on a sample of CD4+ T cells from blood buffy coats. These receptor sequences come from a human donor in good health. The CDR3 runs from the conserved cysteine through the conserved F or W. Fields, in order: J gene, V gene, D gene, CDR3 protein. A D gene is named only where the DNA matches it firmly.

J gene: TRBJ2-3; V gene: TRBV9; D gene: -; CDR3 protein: CASSEDPSNTQYF
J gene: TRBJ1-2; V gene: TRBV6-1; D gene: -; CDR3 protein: CASSLGGAHNYGYTF
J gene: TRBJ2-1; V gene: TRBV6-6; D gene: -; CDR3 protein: CASSYRAYNEQFF
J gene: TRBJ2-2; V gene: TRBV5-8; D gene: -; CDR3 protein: CASSITAGTGELFF
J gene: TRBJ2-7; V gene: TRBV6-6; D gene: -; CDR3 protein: CASSYYSSSYEQYF
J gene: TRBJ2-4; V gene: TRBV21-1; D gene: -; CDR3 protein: CASSTWRNNIQYF
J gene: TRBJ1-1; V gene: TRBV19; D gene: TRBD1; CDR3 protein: CASSGQGMNTEAFF
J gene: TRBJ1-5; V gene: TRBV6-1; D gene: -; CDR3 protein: CASSERGYNQPQHF
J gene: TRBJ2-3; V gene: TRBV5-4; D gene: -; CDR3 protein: CASSLDGTRTDTQYF
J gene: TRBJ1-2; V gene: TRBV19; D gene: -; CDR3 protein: CASSPLPSGTNRYGYTF
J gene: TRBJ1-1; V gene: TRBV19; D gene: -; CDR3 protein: CASGRLSLNTEAFF
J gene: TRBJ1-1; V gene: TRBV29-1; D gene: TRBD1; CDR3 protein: CSVGTGRTEAFF
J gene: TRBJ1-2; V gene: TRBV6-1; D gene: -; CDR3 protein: CASSDMSHFRGYTF
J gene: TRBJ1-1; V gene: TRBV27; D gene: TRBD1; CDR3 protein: CASSFRGQGNTEAFF
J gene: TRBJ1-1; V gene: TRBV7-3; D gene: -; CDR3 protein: CASSLFGGVNTEAFF
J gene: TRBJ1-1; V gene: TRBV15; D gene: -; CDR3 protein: CATSRALAGTEAFF
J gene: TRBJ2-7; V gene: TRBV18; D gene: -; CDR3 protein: CASSPYGNSYEQYF
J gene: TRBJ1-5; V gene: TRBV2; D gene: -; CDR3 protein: CASRPSESDGPRMF
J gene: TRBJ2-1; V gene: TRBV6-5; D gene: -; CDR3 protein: CASSSRGSNEQFF
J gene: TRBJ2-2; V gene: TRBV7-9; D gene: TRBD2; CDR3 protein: CASSLGTSGNTGELFF
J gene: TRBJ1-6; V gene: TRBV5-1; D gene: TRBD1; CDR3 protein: CASSLKTGGATGDSPLHF
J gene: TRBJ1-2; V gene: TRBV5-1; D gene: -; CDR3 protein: CASSASPTVEDGYTF
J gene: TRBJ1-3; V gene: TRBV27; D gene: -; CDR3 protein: CASSLEGRAGNTIYF
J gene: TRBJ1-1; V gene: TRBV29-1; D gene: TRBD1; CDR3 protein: CSANRDRAIFTEAFF
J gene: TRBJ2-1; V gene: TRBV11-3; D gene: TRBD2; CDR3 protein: CASSLGELAFGGNEQFF
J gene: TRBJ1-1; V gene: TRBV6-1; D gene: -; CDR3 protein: CASSLGPSKAFF
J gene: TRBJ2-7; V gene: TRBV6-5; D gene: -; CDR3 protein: CASSAGPTGYEQYF
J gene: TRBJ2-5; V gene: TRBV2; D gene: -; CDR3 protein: CASSVNGYAQETQYF
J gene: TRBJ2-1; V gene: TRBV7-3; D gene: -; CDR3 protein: CASSSLIGNRGEQFF
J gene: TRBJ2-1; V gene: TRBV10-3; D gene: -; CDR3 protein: CAIRPRTLMVDNEQFF
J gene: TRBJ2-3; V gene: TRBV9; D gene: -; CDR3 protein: CASSVGGPLTHTQYF
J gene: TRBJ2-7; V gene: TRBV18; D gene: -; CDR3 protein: CASSPPGYYEQYF
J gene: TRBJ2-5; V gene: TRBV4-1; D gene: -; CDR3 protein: CASSQDRWTDGTQYF
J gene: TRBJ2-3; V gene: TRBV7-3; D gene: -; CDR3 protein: CASSFGDTDTQYF
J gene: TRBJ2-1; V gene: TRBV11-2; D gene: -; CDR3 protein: CASSSGAGIEQFF
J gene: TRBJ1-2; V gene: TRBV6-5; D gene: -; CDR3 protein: CATQRGGEGYTF
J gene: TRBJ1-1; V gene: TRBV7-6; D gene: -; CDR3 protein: CASSSDQIVHTEAFF
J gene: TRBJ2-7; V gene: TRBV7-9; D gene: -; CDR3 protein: CASSLEVGEPPYEQYF
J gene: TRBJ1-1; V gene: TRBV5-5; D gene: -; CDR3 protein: CASSFYGENTEAFF
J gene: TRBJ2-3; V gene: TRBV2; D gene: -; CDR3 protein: CASSELRAGEMYF
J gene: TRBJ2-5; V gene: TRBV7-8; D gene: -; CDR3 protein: CASSPHEATQYF
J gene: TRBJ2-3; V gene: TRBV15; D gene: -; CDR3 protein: CATSRGQGTDTQYF
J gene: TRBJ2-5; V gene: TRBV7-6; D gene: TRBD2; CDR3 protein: CASSFSASGGAETQYF
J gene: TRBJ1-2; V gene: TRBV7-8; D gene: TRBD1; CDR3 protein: CASSRGQGSYGYTF
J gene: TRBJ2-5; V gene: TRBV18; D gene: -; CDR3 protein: CASSPSGRGETQYF
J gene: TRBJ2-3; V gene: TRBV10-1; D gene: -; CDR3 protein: CASLTNFPDTQYF
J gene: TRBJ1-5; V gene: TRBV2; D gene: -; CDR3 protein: CASSEAAGGSNQPQHF
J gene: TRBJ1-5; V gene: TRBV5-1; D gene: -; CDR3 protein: CASSLGGSGQPQHF
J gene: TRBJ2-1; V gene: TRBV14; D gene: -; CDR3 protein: CASSQERGEQFF
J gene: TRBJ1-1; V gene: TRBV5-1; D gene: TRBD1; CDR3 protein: CASREDRGTEAFF
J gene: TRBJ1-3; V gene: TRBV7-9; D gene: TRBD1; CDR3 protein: CASSLVGGNSGNTIYF
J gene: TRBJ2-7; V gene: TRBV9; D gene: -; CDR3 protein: CASSVAAERLYEQYF
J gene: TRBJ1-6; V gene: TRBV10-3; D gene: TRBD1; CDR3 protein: CAISGGQGASPLHF
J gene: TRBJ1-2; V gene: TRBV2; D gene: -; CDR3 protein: CASSEQLNYGYTF
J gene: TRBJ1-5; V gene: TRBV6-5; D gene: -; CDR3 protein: CASSYSSGERQPQHF
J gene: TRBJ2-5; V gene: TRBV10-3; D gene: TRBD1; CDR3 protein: CAISGTGAETQYF
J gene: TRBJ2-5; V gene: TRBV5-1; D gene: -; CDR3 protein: CASSLGLGSGETQYF
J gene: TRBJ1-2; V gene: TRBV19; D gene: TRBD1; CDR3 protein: CASTLGGTGGLSYGYTF
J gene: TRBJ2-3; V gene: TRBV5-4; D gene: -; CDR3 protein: CASSGIGGSTDTQYF